This TCR beta chain appears in the sequencing data of a study of T-cell memory formation after mild COVID-19. General study points: Researchers could not confirm that second-wave clones peaking on day 37 targeted SARS-CoV-2.

TCRdb re-analysed the 5' RACE reads in MiXCR, keeping a single row per CDR3 protein. Among some 120,000 distinct CDR3 sequences listed, around a sixth were seen once. Only a few counts were recorded for this clonotype. Its antigen is not identified. The CDR3 sequence is 13 residues long. Per the germline V gene, CDR1 is MNHEY and CDR2 is SVGEGT. Trimming shortened V by 6 bases and J by 3 bases, and 11 bases separated the two germline ends. Source material: PBMCs or a T cell subset sorted from them (not recorded which). This chain joins TRBV6-2 or TRBV6-3 and TRBJ1-1; D might be TRBD1 (5 bases). The sequence came from an adult woman who had mild COVID-19 (a few samples of this study predate the infection). Cell type and time point are not known. The CDR3 DNA is TGTGCCAGCAGCCAAGACAGCTACACTGAAGCTTTCTTT. It encodes CASSQDSYTEAFF.